This T cell receptor (beta chain) was documented in a study of post-analysis software for immune sequencing data. Background on the study: Some patients lacked subtype; others had relapsing-remitting, secondary progressive or progressive-relapsing disease. Findings and caveats of the study: By F measure, strong co-clustering occurred among samples prepared in the same batch. There were about 5 TRBV segments more frequent in patients than controls, and TRBV5-6, TRBV5-1 and TRBV20-1 were among them. When compared against controls, multiple sclerosis patients showed significantly lower normalized Chao1 diversity.

Germline loops: CDR1 KGHDR, CDR2 SFDVKD. Trimming removed 0 bases at V and 8 bases at J, with 13 bases between. CDR3 size: 15 residues. This clonotype was counted a few times. Its antigen is still unknown. Unique molecular identifiers were present in the TCR beta cDNA libraries. T cells numbering roughly 1 to 11 million yielded cDNA molecules that totaled about 500,000. TCRdb re-called the PCR reads with MiXCR, one entry per CDR3 protein. Of approximately 730,000 distinct CDR3 sequences in the sample, roughly 46% were seen once. V is TRBV24-1 and J is TRBJ2-1; D may correspond to TRBD1 or TRBD2 (6 bases each). This clonotype was obtained from a girl between 5 and 17 years old with multiple sclerosis. Material for sequencing was blood. The CDR3: CATSDLFEGGDEQFF. CDR3 in DNA: TGTGCCACCAGTGATTTGTTTGAGGGGGGCGATGAGCAGTTCTTC.